The sequence of this TCR beta chain was determined in a study of cytomegalovirus exposure and HLA in healthy donors. Regarding the study as a whole: In an earlier analysis, about 87% or about 30%: the productive usage of most TCR beta V segments. When analyzed later, a missense DCLRE1C variant was found to be linked to TCR beta V- and J-gene trimming. Other equally common chains were less clonally expanded than HLA-associated TCR beta chains, a later analysis showed. Cytomegalovirus-associated status was assigned to fewer than 200 TCR beta chains.

On this clone itself: Antigen unknown.

Germline V gene data show CDR1 as SGDLS and CDR2 as YYNGEE. The germline V and J ends were trimmed by 7 bases and 11 bases, with 7 bases remaining between them. The CDR3 has 8 amino acids. It was with 60 Vbeta and 13 Jbeta primers that the PCR ran. Assay used: immunoSEQ multiplex PCR; TCRdb lists only in-frame clones, some missing. The top ten hold more than 2% of the sample, which has roughly 110,000 clones, roughly 77% seen once. This TCR came from a man aged 40-49 years in good health and CMV-seronegative. Source material: PBMCs. The genes are TRBV9 and TRBJ2-7, with D perhaps TRBD2 (5 bases). The CDR3 spells CASSREYF. CDR3 DNA sequence: TGTGCCAGCTCGAGGGAGTACTTC.